A single TCR beta chain is shown here with its context. The data originate from a study of blood T cell repertoires in COVID-19. This table comes from immunoSEQ multiplex PCR, and its TCRdb copy is limited to in-frame clones, with some not included. The sample has around 250,000 clones; roughly 88% are singletons. Germline CDR1 WSHSY, CDR2 SAAADI. V was clipped by 6 bases and J by 5 bases, with 8 bases between them. The CDR3 loop spans 11 amino acids. Sequenced input: PBMCs or T cells enriched from blood (not recorded which). This chain uses TRBV10-2 with TRBJ2-7, with no clear D. This TCR derives from a woman between 45 and 60 years old who had recovered from COVID-19. CDR3: CASRAADEQYF. In DNA form, the CDR3 reads TGCGCCAGCAGGGCCGCGGACGAGCAGTACTTC.